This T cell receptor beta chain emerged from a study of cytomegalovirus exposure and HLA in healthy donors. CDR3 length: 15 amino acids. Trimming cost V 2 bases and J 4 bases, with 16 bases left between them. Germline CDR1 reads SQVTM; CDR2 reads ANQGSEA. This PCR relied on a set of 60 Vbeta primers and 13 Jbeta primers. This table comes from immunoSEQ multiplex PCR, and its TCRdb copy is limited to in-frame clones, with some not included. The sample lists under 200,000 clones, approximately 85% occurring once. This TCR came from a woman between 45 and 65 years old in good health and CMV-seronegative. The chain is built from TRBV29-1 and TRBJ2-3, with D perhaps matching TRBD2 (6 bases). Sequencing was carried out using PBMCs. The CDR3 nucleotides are TGCAGCGTTGAATCTTCCGGGAGTAGGCCAGATACGCAGTATTTT. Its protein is CSVESSGSRPDTQYF.